The text below deals with one TCR beta chain. This record belongs to a study of OX40 agonist ivuxolimab in advanced cancers. CDR3 length equals 15 residues. Germline V gene sequence: CDR1 MNHNS, CDR2 SASEGT. J was trimmed by 7 bases and V by 2 bases; bases with no gene match: 8. The data were produced by immunoSEQ multiplex PCR, yet TCRdb's version contains in-frame clones alone and is incomplete. The sample lists tens of thousands of clones, under 80% seen once, with roughly 4.9% in the top ten. The sample in question was CD4+ or CD8+ T cells sorted from blood, obtained in a trial of the OX40 agonist ivuxolimab. This sequence joins TRBV6-1 and TRBJ2-5; 9 nucleotides align to TRBD2. This TCR was sampled from an adult with an advanced solid tumor such as melanoma, head and neck, liver or kidney cancer. In nucleotides, the CDR3 is TGTGCCAGCAGTGAAATGGGACTAGCAATGGGGACCCAGTACTTC. Translating gives CASSEMGLAMGTQYF.